These T cell receptor beta chains were read from a single sample in a study of T cell repertoires in cytomegalovirus infection. In TCRdb, the reads were re-called with MiXCR into one record per CDR3 protein. The sample has hundreds of thousands of distinct CDR3 sequences; around 29% are singletons. Their antigens remain unidentified. The specimen comprised cultured CD8+ T cells from PBMCs, sampled from culture after CMV antigen stimulation. All receptors derive from a human donor in good health (CMV status not recorded). Some clones in this sample may be carry-over from other donors' samples. The CDR3 runs from the conserved cysteine through the conserved F or W. A D gene is named only where the DNA matches it firmly. Only part of the rows carry a size: once, few, many, or a class if the clone is expanded.

D	size	length	J	V	CDR3	DNA
NA	NA	17	TRBJ1-1	TRBV7-6	CASSLTPDTQDYTEAFF	TGTGCCAGCAGCTTAACGCCGGACACGCAGGATTATACTGAAGCTTTCTTT
NA	few	13	TRBJ2-7	TRBV10-2	CASGDASSYEQYF	TGCGCCAGCGGAGACGCTAGCTCCTACGAGCAGTACTTC
NA	NA	16	TRBJ1-2	TRBV7-3	CASSLKGQGGIYGYTF	TGTGCCAGCAGCTTAAAGGGGCAGGGAGGGATCTATGGCTACACCTTC
TRBD1	few	18	TRBJ1-2	TRBV5-4	CASSGDVLQGASTQGYTF	TGTGCCAGCAGCGGGGACGTCTTACAGGGGGCGTCTACTCAGGGCTACACCTTC
NA	NA	11	TRBJ1-1	TRBV5-4	CASWRNTEAFF	TGTGCCAGCTGGAGGAACACTGAAGCTTTCTTT
NA	NA	13	TRBJ1-2	TRBV12-3/TRBV12-4	CASSFTRAHGYTF	TGTGCCAGCAGTTTTACCAGGGCCCATGGCTACACCTTC
NA	few	16	TRBJ1-1	TRBV5-6	CASSFTPTALNTEAFF	TGTGCCAGCAGCTTCACTCCGACCGCACTAAACACTGAAGCTTTCTTT
NA	NA	16	TRBJ1-1	TRBV6-2/TRBV6-3	CASSTSGGLIGTEAFF	TGTGCCAGCAGTACCTCCGGGGGGCTGATAGGAACTGAAGCTTTCTTT
TRBD2	NA	17	TRBJ2-5	TRBV12-3/TRBV12-4	CASSLAPVAGGEETQYF	TGTGCCAGCAGTTTAGCGCCGGTAGCGGGGGGGGAGGAGACCCAGTACTTC
NA	few	15	TRBJ1-1	TRBV7-9	CASSPIGIRNTEAFF	TGTGCCAGCAGCCCAATTGGCATCCGGAACACTGAAGCTTTCTTT
NA	NA	13	TRBJ1-2	TRBV19	CASSIGQQRGYTF	TGTGCCAGTAGTATCGGACAGCAAAGAGGCTACACCTTC
TRBD2	many	15	TRBJ2-1	TRBV7-2	CASSFSGGAWNEQFF	TGTGCCAGCAGCTTTAGCGGGGGGGCATGGAATGAGCAGTTCTTC
NA	NA	11	TRBJ1-1	TRBV7-6	CASSTPGEAFF	TGTGCCAGCAGTACCCCGGGTGAAGCTTTCTTT
NA	NA	14	TRBJ2-7	TRBV4-1	CASSQGIDHYEQYF	TGCGCCAGCAGCCAAGGGATCGACCACTACGAGCAGTACTTC
TRBD1	few	16	TRBJ2-3	TRBV5-1	CASSSRQGSSTDTQYF	TGCGCCAGCAGCTCCCGACAGGGGTCTAGCACAGATACGCAGTATTTT
TRBD1	many	16	TRBJ2-1	TRBV7-2	CASSLGGTGGYNEQFF	TGTGCCAGCAGCTTAGGAGGGACAGGGGGCTACAATGAGCAGTTCTTC
NA	few	13	TRBJ1-2	TRBV6-1	CASHQAPNYGYTF	TGTGCCAGCCATCAGGCCCCTAACTATGGCTACACCTTC
NA	few	15	TRBJ1-2	TRBV19	CASSIRIPPRDGYTF	TGTGCCAGTAGTATAAGAATCCCTCCCAGGGATGGCTACACCTTC
NA	many	11	TRBJ1-2	TRBV7-2	CAIVGGRGYTF	TGTGCCATAGTCGGGGGGCGAGGCTACACCTTC
TRBD1	NA	17	TRBJ1-1	TRBV14	CASSQGFSGQRGREAFF	TGTGCCAGCAGCCAAGGATTTTCGGGACAGCGCGGTCGTGAAGCTTTCTTT
NA	few	16	TRBJ2-1	TRBV27	CASTSSPSPPRNEQFF	TGTGCCAGCACTTCCTCCCCCAGCCCCCCCCGTAATGAGCAGTTCTTC
NA	NA	14	TRBJ1-1	TRBV4-1	CASSQESEASEAFF	TGCGCCAGCAGCCAAGAATCCGAGGCCTCTGAAGCTTTCTTT
NA	NA	18	TRBJ2-1	TRBV3-1	CASSQVYRDLTSLGEQFF	TGTGCCAGCAGCCAGGTCTACAGGGACCTAACCTCCTTGGGTGAGCAGTTCTTC
NA	NA	15	TRBJ1-4	TRBV6-6	CASSTAGGRNEKLFF	TGTGCCAGCAGTACGGCGGGGGGCAGGAATGAAAAACTGTTTTTT
NA	many	13	TRBJ2-5	TRBV7-6	CASSKRGRETQYF	TGTGCCAGCAGCAAAAGGGGCCGAGAGACCCAGTACTTC
TRBD2	many	18	TRBJ2-2	TRBV7-6	CASSLARRGGLGTGELFF	TGTGCCAGCAGCTTAGCGCGGCGGGGGGGCCTAGGCACCGGGGAGCTGTTTTTT
NA	many	14	TRBJ2-1	TRBV12-5	CASGLLAFPNEQFF	TGTGCTAGTGGTTTGTTGGCTTTCCCCAATGAGCAGTTCTTC
NA	NA	14	TRBJ2-7	TRBV4-3	CASSPRQGNGEQYF	TGCGCCAGCAGCCCAAGACAAGGGAATGGCGAGCAGTACTTC
NA	NA	14	TRBJ2-5	TRBV9	CASSGAGLQETQYF	TGTGCCAGCAGCGGAGCGGGTCTACAAGAGACCCAGTACTTC
NA	NA	16	TRBJ2-5	TRBV4-1	CASNQHRLIQQETQYF	TGCGCCAGCAACCAACACCGACTAATTCAACAAGAGACCCAGTACTTC
NA	once	18	TRBJ2-1	TRBV4-1	CASSQDSLGTGSYNEQFF	TGCGCCAGCAGCCAAGATAGTCTGGGGACGGGTTCCTACAATGAGCAGTTCTTC
NA	few	14	TRBJ2-1	TRBV10-3	CAISGSSSYNEQFF	TGTGCCATCAGTGGGTCGAGCTCCTACAATGAGCAGTTCTTC
NA	NA	14	TRBJ1-1	TRBV7-6	CASSLQTGVTEAFF	TGTGCCAGCAGCTTACAAACGGGGGTTACTGAAGCTTTCTTT
NA	NA	14	TRBJ2-7	TRBV19	CASAEGGRSYEQYF	TGTGCCAGCGCGGAGGGGGGGAGGTCCTACGAGCAGTACTTC
NA	many	16	TRBJ2-2	TRBV11-1	CASSLRSQANTGELFF	TGTGCCAGCAGCTTAAGGTCACAGGCGAACACCGGGGAGCTGTTTTTT
NA	NA	15	TRBJ2-2	TRBV10-3	CAISDIRRAVGELFF	TGTGCCATCAGTGATATACGCAGGGCGGTCGGGGAGCTGTTTTTT
NA	few	15	TRBJ2-3	TRBV3-1	CASSHPLLSRDTQYF	TGTGCCAGCAGCCATCCACTCCTAAGTAGAGATACGCAGTATTTT
TRBD2	NA	16	TRBJ2-1	TRBV20-1	CSARDPGSAGEPTKFF	TGCAGTGCTAGAGATCCGGGGTCGGCGGGAGAGCCGACTAAGTTCTTC
TRBD1	NA	15	TRBJ2-5	TRBV12-5	CASGLGTGAQETQYF	TGTGCTAGTGGTTTGGGGACAGGGGCCCAAGAGACCCAGTACTTC
NA	many	12	TRBJ2-2	TRBV6-2/TRBV6-3	CASTPNTGELFF	TGTGCCAGCACTCCGAACACCGGGGAGCTGTTTTTT
TRBD1	few	17	TRBJ2-1	TRBV7-9	CASSLSEPGTDYNEQFF	TGTGCCAGCAGCCTAAGCGAGCCCGGGACAGATTACAATGAGCAGTTCTTC
NA	many	13	TRBJ1-2	TRBV6-5	CASSYSGNYGYTF	TGTGCCAGCAGTTACTCAGGGAACTATGGCTACACCTTC
TRBD1	NA	17	TRBJ2-7	TRBV7-9	CASSLKSGQARSYEQYF	TGTGCCAGCAGCTTAAAGAGTGGACAGGCTCGTTCCTACGAGCAGTACTTC
NA	NA	15	TRBJ1-2	TRBV27	CASSPLGGAVDGYTF	TGTGCCAGCAGTCCCCTGGGGGGGGCAGTCGATGGCTACACCTTC
TRBD2	NA	18	TRBJ2-1	TRBV5-5	CASSLESTLAGGPDEQFF	TGTGCCAGCAGCTTGGAAAGCACTTTAGCGGGGGGGCCCGATGAGCAGTTCTTC